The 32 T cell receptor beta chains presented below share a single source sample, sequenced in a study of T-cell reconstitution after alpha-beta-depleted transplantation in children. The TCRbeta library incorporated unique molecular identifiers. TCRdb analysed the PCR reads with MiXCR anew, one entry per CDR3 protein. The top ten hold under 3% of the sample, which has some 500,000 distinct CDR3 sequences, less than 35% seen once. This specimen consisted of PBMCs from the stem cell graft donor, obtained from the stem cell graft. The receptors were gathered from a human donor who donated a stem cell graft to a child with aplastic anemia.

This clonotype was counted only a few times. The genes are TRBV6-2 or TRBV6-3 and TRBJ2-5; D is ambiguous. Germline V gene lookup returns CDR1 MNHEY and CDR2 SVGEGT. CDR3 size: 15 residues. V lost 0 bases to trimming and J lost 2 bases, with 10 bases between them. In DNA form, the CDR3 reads TGTGCCAGCAGTTACTCGACGGCAGATCAAGAGACCCAGTACTTC. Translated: CASSYSTADQETQYF.

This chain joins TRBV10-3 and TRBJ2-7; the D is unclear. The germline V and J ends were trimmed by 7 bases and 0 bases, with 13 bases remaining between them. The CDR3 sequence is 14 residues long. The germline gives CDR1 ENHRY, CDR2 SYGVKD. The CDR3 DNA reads TGTGCCATCACCCCAGCCCCAAGCTCCTACGAGCAGTACTTC. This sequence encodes CAITPAPSSYEQYF.

The CDR3 DNA sequence: TGCAGTGCTCCATCGGGGGTACGCACAGATACGCAGTATTTT. Amino acid sequence: CSAPSGVRTDTQYF. This chain connects TRBV20-1 to TRBJ2-3, with D possibly matching TRBD2 (6 bases). The CDR3 runs to 14 residues. V was shortened by 5 bases and J by 1 base, with 13 bases between the two germline ends. Germline CDR1 is DFQATT and CDR2 is SNEGSKA (reference sequence).

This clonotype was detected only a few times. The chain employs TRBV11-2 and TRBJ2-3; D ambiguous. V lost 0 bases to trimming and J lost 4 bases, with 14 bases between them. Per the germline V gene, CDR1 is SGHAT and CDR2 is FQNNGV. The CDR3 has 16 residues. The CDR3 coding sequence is TGTGCCAGCAGCTTAGATTTTACGTCCCGGCCAGATACGCAGTATTTT. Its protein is CASSLDFTSRPDTQYF.

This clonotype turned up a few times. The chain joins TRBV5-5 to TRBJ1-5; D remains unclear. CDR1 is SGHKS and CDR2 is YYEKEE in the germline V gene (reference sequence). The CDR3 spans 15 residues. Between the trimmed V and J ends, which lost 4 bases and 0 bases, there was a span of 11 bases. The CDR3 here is CASSRAPYSNQPQHF. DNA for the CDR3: TGTGCCAGCAGCCGGGCCCCTTATAGCAATCAGCCCCAGCATTTT.

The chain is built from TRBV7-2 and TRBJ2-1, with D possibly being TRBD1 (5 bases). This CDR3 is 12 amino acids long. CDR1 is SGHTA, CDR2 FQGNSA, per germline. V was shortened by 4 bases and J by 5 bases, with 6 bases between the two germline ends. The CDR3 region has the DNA TGTGCCAGCAGCTCGACAGACAATGAGCAGTTCTTC. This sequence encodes CASSSTDNEQFF.

DNA of the CDR3: TGTGCCAGCAGTGAAAGGTACGCCAATCAGCCCCAGCATTTT. This codes for CASSERYANQPQHF. V gene TRBV6-1 combines with J gene TRBJ1-5; D not certain. CDR1 is MNHNS and CDR2 is SASEGT in the germline V gene. This CDR3 comprises 14 residues. Trimming left V 2 bases short and J 3 bases short, with 8 bases between.

CDR3 coding DNA: TGTGCCAGCAGTAAAAAGGGTGGCGGGGTCTCCTACAATGAGCAGTTCTTC. Translation gives CASSKKGGGVSYNEQFF. The rearrangement uses TRBV12-3 or TRBV12-4 and TRBJ2-1, with D perhaps TRBD2 (6 bases). This CDR3 spans 17 amino acids. Trimming shortened V by 5 bases and J by 0 bases, and 17 bases separated the two germline ends.

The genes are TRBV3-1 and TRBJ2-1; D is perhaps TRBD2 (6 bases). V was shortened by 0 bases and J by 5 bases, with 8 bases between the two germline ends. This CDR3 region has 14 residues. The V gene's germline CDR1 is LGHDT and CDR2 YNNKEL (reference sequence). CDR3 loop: CASSQEASDNEQFF. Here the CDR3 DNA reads TGTGCCAGCAGCCAAGAGGCTAGCGACAATGAGCAGTTCTTC.

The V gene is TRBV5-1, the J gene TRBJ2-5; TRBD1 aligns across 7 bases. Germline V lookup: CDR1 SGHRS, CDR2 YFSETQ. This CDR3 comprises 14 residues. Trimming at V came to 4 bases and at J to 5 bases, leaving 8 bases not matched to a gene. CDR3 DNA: TGCGCCAGCAGCGGGGACAGTTTCCGGGAGACCCAGTACTTC. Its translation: CASSGDSFRETQYF.

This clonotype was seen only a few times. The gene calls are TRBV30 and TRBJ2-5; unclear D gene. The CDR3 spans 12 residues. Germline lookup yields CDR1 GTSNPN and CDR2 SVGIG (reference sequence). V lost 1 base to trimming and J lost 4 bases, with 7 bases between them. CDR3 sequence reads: CAWSAKPETQYF. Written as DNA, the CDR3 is TGTGCCTGGAGTGCCAAACCAGAGACCCAGTACTTC.

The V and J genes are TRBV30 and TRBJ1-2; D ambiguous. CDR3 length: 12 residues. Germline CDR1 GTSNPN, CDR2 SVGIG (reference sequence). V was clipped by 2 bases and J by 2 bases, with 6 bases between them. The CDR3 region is CAWSQMNYGYTF. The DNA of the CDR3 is TGTGCCTGGAGTCAGATGAACTATGGCTACACCTTC.

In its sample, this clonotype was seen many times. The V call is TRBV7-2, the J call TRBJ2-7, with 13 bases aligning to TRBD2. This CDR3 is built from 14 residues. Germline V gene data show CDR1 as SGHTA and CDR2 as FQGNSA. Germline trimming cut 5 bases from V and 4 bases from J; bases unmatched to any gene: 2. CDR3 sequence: CASSLGLAGYEQYF. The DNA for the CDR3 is TGTGCCAGCAGCCTGGGACTAGCGGGGTACGAGCAGTACTTC.

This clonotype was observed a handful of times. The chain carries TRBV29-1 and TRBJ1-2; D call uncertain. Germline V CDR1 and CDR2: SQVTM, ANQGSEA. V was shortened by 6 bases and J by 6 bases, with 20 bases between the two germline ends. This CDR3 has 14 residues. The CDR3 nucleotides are TGCAGCGTCCTAGCGGCCTCCGGCGGGGATGGCTACACCTTC. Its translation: CSVLAASGGDGYTF. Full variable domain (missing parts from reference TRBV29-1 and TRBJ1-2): SAVISQKPSRDICQRGTSLTIQCQVDSQVTMMFWYRQQPGQSLTLIATANQGSEATYESGFVIDKFPISRPNLTFSTLTVSNMSPEDSSIYLCSVLAASGGDGYTFGSGTRLTVV.

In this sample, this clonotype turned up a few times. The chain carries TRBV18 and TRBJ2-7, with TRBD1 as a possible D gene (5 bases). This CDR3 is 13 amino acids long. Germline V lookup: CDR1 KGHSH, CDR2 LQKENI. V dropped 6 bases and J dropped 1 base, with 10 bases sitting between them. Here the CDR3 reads CASSPQGSYEQYV. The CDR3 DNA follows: TGTGCCAGCTCTCCCCAGGGATCCTACGAGCAGTACGTC.

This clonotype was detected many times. The chain's CDR3 is CSASRGPQETQYF. CDR3 in DNA: TGCAGTGCTAGTAGAGGTCCACAAGAGACCCAGTACTTC. This rearrangement joins TRBV20-1 to TRBJ2-5; D is unresolved. Germline V gives CDR1 DFQATT, CDR2 SNEGSKA (reference sequence). This CDR3 contains 13 residues. Trimming left V 3 bases short and J 2 bases short, with 10 bases between.

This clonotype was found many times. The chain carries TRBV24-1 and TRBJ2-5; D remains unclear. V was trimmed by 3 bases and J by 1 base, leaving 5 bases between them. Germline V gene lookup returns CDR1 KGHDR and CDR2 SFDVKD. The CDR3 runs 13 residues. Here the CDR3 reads CATSDGFQETQYF. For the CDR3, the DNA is TGTGCCACCAGTGATGGCTTCCAAGAGACCCAGTACTTC.

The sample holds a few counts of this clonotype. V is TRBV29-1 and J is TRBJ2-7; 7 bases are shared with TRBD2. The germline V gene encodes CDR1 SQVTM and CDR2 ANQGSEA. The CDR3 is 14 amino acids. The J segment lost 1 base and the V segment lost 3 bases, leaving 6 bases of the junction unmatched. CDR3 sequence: CSVEASAGSYEQYF. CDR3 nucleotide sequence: TGCAGCGTTGAGGCTTCAGCGGGGTCCTACGAGCAGTACTTC.

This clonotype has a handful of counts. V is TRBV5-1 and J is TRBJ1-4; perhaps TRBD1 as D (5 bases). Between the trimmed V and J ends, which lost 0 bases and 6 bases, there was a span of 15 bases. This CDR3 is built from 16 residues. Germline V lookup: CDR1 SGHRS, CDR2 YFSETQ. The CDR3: CASSLEIAGGYEKLFF. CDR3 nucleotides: TGCGCCAGCAGCTTGGAGATCGCTGGGGGATATGAAAAACTGTTTTTT.

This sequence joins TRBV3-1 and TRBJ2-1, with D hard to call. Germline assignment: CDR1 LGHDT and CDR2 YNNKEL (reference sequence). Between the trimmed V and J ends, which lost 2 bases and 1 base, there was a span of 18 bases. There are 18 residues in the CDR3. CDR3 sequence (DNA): TGTGCCAGCAGCCAACTGATAGACCGACTTAATTCCTACAATGAGCAGTTCTTC. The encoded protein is CASSQLIDRLNSYNEQFF.

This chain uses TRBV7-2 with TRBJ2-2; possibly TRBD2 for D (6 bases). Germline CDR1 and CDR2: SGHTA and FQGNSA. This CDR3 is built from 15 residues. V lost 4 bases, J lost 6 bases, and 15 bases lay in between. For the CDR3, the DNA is TGTGCCAGCAGCTGGGAGGACCTCCCCCCCGGGGAGCTGTTTTTT. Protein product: CASSWEDLPPGELFF.

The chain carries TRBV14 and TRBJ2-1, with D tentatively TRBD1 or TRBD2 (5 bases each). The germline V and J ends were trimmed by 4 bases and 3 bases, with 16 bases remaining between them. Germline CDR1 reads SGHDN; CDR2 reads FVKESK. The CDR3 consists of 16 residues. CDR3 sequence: CASSPWVGDLYNEQFF. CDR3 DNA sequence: TGTGCCAGCAGCCCCTGGGTTGGGGACCTCTACAATGAGCAGTTCTTC.

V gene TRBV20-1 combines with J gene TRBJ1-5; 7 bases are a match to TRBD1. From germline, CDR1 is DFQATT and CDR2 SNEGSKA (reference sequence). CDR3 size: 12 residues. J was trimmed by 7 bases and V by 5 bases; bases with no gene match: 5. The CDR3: CSAQTGSQPQHF. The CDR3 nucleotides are TGCAGTGCTCAGACAGGGTCCCAGCCCCAGCATTTT.

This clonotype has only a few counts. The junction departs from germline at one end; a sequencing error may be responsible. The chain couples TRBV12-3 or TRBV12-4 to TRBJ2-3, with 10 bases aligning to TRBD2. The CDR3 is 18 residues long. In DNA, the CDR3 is TGTGCCAGCAGTTTAGCGCGGGGAGCGGGAGGGCCCACAGATACGCAGTGTTTT. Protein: CASSLARGAGGPTDTQCF.

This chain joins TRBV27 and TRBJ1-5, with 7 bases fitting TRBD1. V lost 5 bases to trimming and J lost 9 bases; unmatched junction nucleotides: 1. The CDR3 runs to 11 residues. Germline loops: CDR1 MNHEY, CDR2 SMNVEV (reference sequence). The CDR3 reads CASSQGGPQHF. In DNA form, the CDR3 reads TGTGCCAGCAGTCAGGGGGGGCCCCAGCATTTT.

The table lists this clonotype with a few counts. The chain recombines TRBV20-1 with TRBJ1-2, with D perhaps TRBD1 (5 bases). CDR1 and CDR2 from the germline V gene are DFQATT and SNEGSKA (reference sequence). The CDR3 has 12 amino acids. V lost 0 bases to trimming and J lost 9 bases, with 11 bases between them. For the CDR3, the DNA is TGCAGTGCTAGAGATAGGAGGGACCGCTACACCTTC. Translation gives CSARDRRDRYTF.

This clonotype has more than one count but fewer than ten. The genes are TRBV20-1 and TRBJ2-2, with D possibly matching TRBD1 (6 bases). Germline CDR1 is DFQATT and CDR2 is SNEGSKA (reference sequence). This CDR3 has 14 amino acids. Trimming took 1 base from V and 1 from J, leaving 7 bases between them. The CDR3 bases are TGCAGTGCTAGAGTACAGGGGAACACCGGGGAGCTGTTTTTT. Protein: CSARVQGNTGELFF.

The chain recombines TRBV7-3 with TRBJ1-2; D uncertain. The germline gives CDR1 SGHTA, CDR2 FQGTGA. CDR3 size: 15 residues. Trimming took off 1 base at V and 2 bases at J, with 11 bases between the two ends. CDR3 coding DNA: TGTGCCAGCAGCTTAAACCCGCTGACAAACTATGGCTACACCTTC. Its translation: CASSLNPLTNYGYTF.

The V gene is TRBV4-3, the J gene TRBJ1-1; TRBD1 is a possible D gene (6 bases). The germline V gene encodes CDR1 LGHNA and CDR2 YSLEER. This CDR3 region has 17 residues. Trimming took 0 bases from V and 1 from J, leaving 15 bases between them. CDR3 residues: CASSQDPRGRANTEAFF. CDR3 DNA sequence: TGCGCCAGCAGCCAAGATCCGAGGGGGAGGGCGAACACTGAAGCTTTCTTT.

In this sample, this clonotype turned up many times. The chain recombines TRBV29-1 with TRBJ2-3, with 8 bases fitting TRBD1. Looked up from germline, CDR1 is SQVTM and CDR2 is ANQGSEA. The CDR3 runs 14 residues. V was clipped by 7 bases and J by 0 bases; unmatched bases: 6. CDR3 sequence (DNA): TGCAGCGCCCGGACAGGGTGGAGCACAGATACGCAGTATTTT. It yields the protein CSARTGWSTDTQYF.

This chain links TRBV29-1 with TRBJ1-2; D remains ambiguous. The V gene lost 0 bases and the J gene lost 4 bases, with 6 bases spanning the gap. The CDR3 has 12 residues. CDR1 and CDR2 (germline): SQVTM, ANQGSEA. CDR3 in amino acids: CSVEDSPYGYTF. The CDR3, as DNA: TGCAGCGTTGAAGACAGCCCCTATGGCTACACCTTC.

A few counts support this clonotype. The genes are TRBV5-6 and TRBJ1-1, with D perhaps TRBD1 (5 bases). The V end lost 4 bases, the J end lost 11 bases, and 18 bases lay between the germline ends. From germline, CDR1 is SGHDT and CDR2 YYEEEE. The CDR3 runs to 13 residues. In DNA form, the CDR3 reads TGTGCCAGCAGCACACCAGGACACCTTCGGGCTTTCTTT. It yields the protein CASSTPGHLRAFF.